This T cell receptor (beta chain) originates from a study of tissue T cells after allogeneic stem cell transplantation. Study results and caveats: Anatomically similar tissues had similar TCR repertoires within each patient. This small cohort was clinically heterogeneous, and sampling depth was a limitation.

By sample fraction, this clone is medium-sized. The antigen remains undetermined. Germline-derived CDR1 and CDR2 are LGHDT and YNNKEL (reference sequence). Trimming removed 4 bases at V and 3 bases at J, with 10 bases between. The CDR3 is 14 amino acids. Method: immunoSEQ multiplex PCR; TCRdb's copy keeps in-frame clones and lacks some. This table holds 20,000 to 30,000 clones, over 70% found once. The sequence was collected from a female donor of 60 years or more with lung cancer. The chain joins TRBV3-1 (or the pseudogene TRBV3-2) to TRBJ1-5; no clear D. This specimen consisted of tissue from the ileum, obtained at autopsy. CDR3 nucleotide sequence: TGTGCCAGCAGCCGCAGTGAACTCAATCAGCCCCAGCATTTT. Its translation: CASSRSELNQPQHF.